This T cell receptor (beta chain) was profiled in a study of T cells in Graves' hyperthyroidism and ophthalmopathy. Researchers took RNA transcripts and amplified the TCR beta CDR3 regions from them. A first-round RT-PCR of the TCR CDR3 used the HTBI primer set. TCRdb independently ran MiXCR on the multiplex PCR reads; one entry per CDR3 protein. The data show about 270,000 distinct CDR3 sequences, less than 30% seen once. The CDR3 length is 13 residues. Germline V CDR1 and CDR2: SGHAT, FQNNGV. V was clipped by 6 bases and J by 7 bases, with 15 bases between them. Sequenced input: blood. The chain recombines TRBV11-2 with TRBJ1-1; D may be TRBD1 (5 bases). The clonotype originates from a man aged 40-49 years with Graves' hyperthyroidism that later progressed to Graves' ophthalmopathy. In DNA form, the CDR3 reads TGTGCCAGCAGGACCACAGGACGAATTGAAGCTTTCTTT. This sequence encodes CASRTTGRIEAFF.